The rows below give T cell receptor beta chains drawn from one sample of a study of blood T cells in healthy people across ages. Each CDR3 protein is one row after TCRdb ran MiXCR on the 5' RACE reads. The sample comprises 650,000 to 1,000,000 distinct CDR3 sequences, 30% to 45% of which are singletons, and 13% rests with the top ten. What was sequenced was blood. These receptors originate from a man between 18 and 35 years old in good health. Each CDR3 is given with its conserved first and last residue. A D gene is named only where the DNA matches it firmly. The listing skips clone size in some rows; elsewhere it reads once, few, many or a size class.

len: 15; v_gene: TRBV27; d_gene: NA; j_gene: TRBJ2-7; abundance: NA; CDR3nt: TGTGCCAGCAGTTTCGGAGCGCTAGTGGCCTACGAGCAGTACTTC; CDR3aa: CASSFGALVAYEQYF
len: 14; v_gene: TRBV14; d_gene: NA; j_gene: TRBJ2-7; abundance: few; CDR3nt: TGTGCCAGCAGCCCCCCGGGACTTTACAATGAGCAGTACTTC; CDR3aa: CASSPPGLYNEQYF
len: 14; v_gene: TRBV5-1; d_gene: TRBD1; j_gene: TRBJ1-6; abundance: NA; CDR3nt: TGCGCCAGCAGCCAGGGACAGGAGAATTCACCCCCCCACTTT; CDR3aa: CASSQGQENSPPHF
len: 15; v_gene: TRBV7-8; d_gene: NA; j_gene: TRBJ2-3; abundance: few; CDR3nt: TGTGCCAGCAGCTTAGTAGGGGGGAGGGCAGATACGCAGTATTTT; CDR3aa: CASSLVGGRADTQYF
len: 15; v_gene: TRBV7-9; d_gene: NA; j_gene: TRBJ2-2; abundance: few; CDR3nt: TGTGCCAGCAGCAAGTCCCTGAGCTCGAGGCGGGAGCTGTTTTTT; CDR3aa: CASSKSLSSRRELFF
len: 14; v_gene: TRBV20-1; d_gene: NA; j_gene: TRBJ2-7; abundance: NA; CDR3nt: TGCAGTGCTAGAGTTAGGGGCAGGACCTACGAGCAGTACTTC; CDR3aa: CSARVRGRTYEQYF
len: 13; v_gene: TRBV12-3/TRBV12-4; d_gene: NA; j_gene: TRBJ1-1; abundance: NA; CDR3nt: TGTGCCAGCAGTGCTCTTCACGGCACTGAAGCTTTCTTT; CDR3aa: CASSALHGTEAFF
len: 15; v_gene: TRBV7-2; d_gene: NA; j_gene: TRBJ2-1; abundance: many; CDR3nt: TGTGCCAGCAGCCGCGTAGGCGGGGATTACAATGAGCAGTTCTTC; CDR3aa: CASSRVGGDYNEQFF
len: 14; v_gene: TRBV7-2; d_gene: NA; j_gene: TRBJ2-7; abundance: many; CDR3nt: TGTGCCAGCAGCTTAGGGAGAGAGTCCTACGAGCAGTACTTC; CDR3aa: CASSLGRESYEQYF
len: 14; v_gene: TRBV12-3/TRBV12-4; d_gene: NA; j_gene: TRBJ1-5; abundance: NA; CDR3nt: TGTGCCAGCACCCTGCTAGGAAGCAATCAGCCCCAGCATTTT; CDR3aa: CASTLLGSNQPQHF
len: 14; v_gene: TRBV12-3/TRBV12-4; d_gene: NA; j_gene: TRBJ2-2; abundance: NA; CDR3nt: TGTGCCAGCAGCAAGACAGGAAACACCGGGGAGCTGTTTTTT; CDR3aa: CASSKTGNTGELFF
len: 15; v_gene: TRBV13; d_gene: NA; j_gene: TRBJ1-2; abundance: few; CDR3nt: TGTGCCAGCAGCTTTAGAGGAGACATTGACTATGGCTACACCTTC; CDR3aa: CASSFRGDIDYGYTF
len: 15; v_gene: TRBV27; d_gene: NA; j_gene: TRBJ2-3; abundance: NA; CDR3nt: TGTGCCAGCAGTTTAGTCCGATACACCACAGATACGCAGTATTTT; CDR3aa: CASSLVRYTTDTQYF
len: 14; v_gene: TRBV3-1; d_gene: NA; j_gene: TRBJ2-3; abundance: NA; CDR3nt: TGTGCCAGCAGCCGGAACCCGGACGCAGATACGCAGTATTTT; CDR3aa: CASSRNPDADTQYF
len: 14; v_gene: TRBV9; d_gene: NA; j_gene: TRBJ1-2; abundance: few; CDR3nt: TGTGCCAGCAGCCACCCCGCGCAGAACTATGGCTACACCTTC; CDR3aa: CASSHPAQNYGYTF
len: 12; v_gene: TRBV7-2; d_gene: NA; j_gene: TRBJ2-3; abundance: NA; CDR3nt: TGTGCCAGCAGCCCACCTGGGGGTACGCAGTATTTT; CDR3aa: CASSPPGGTQYF
len: 14; v_gene: TRBV9; d_gene: NA; j_gene: TRBJ2-5; abundance: NA; CDR3nt: TGTGCCAGCAGCGTAGTAGGGTCCGGGGAGACCCAGTACTTC; CDR3aa: CASSVVGSGETQYF
len: 18; v_gene: TRBV18; d_gene: TRBD2; j_gene: TRBJ2-2; abundance: NA; CDR3nt: TGTGCCAGCTCACCCCTACTAGCGGGGGCCTCGAACACCGGGGAGCTGTTTTTT; CDR3aa: CASSPLLAGASNTGELFF
len: 16; v_gene: TRBV5-6; d_gene: TRBD1; j_gene: TRBJ2-6; abundance: NA; CDR3nt: TGTGCCAGCACCTTTGGGACCGACAGGGGTGGAAACGTCCTGACTTTC; CDR3aa: CASTFGTDRGGNVLTF
len: 14; v_gene: TRBV7-2; d_gene: NA; j_gene: TRBJ2-3; abundance: NA; CDR3nt: TGTGCCAGCAGCTCTTACATGGCAACAGATACGCAGTATTTT; CDR3aa: CASSSYMATDTQYF
len: 16; v_gene: TRBV5-1; d_gene: NA; j_gene: TRBJ2-3; abundance: many; CDR3nt: TGCGCCAGCAGCTCTATTGGCGGGACTAGCACAGATACGCAGTATTTT; CDR3aa: CASSSIGGTSTDTQYF
len: 16; v_gene: TRBV6-5; d_gene: TRBD2; j_gene: TRBJ2-3; abundance: NA; CDR3nt: TGTGCCGGCAGTTACACTAGCGGGAGGGCCACAGATACGCAGTATTTT; CDR3aa: CAGSYTSGRATDTQYF
len: 14; v_gene: TRBV10-3; d_gene: NA; j_gene: TRBJ2-7; abundance: NA; CDR3nt: TGTGCCATCAGCGATACGGACAGGGCGGGAGGGCAGTACTTC; CDR3aa: CAISDTDRAGGQYF
len: 10; v_gene: TRBV29-1; d_gene: NA; j_gene: TRBJ1-2; abundance: many; CDR3nt: TGCAGCGTTGGGCCAGCTGGCTACACCTTC; CDR3aa: CSVGPAGYTF
len: 15; v_gene: TRBV12-3/TRBV12-4; d_gene: NA; j_gene: TRBJ2-1; abundance: many; CDR3nt: TGTGCCAGCAGTTTTCGGGGGCTACGTTACAATGAGCAGTTCTTC; CDR3aa: CASSFRGLRYNEQFF
len: 19; v_gene: TRBV6-5; d_gene: NA; j_gene: TRBJ1-2; abundance: many; CDR3nt: TGTGCCAGCAGTTCCGCCGGGCCAGGATCCTGGTCAGGGGACTATGGCTACACCTTC; CDR3aa: CASSSAGPGSWSGDYGYTF
len: 14; v_gene: TRBV12-3/TRBV12-4; d_gene: NA; j_gene: TRBJ2-5; abundance: NA; CDR3nt: TGTGCCAGCAGTCTTTCCGAGTTGAGGGAGACCCAGTACTTC; CDR3aa: CASSLSELRETQYF
len: 14; v_gene: TRBV20-1; d_gene: TRBD2; j_gene: TRBJ2-5; abundance: many; CDR3nt: TGCAGTGCTACCGGGACTAGCGGGGAAGAGACCCAGTACTTC; CDR3aa: CSATGTSGEETQYF
len: 14; v_gene: TRBV7-2; d_gene: NA; j_gene: TRBJ2-7; abundance: many; CDR3nt: TGTGCCAGCAGCGCCCGACAAGGAACCTACGAGCAGTACTTC; CDR3aa: CASSARQGTYEQYF
len: 18; v_gene: TRBV5-1; d_gene: TRBD2; j_gene: TRBJ2-6; abundance: NA; CDR3nt: TGCGCCAGCAGCTTGGGACTAGCGGGGGGCTCTGGGGCCAACGTCCTGACTTTC; CDR3aa: CASSLGLAGGSGANVLTF